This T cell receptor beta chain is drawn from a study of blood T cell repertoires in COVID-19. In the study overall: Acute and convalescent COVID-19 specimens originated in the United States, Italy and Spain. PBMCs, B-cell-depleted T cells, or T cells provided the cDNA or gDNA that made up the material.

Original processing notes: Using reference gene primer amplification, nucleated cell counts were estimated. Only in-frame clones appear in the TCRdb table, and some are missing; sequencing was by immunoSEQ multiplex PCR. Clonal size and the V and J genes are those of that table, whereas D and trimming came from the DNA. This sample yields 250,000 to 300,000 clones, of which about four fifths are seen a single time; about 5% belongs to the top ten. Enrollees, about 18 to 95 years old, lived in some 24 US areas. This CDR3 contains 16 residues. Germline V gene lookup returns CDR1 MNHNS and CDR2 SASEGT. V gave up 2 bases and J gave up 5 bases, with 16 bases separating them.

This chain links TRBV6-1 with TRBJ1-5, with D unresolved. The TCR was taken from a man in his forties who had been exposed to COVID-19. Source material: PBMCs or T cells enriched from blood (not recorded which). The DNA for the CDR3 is TGTGCCAGCAGTGAAATCCGGAGCCAGAGCCATCAGCCCCAGCATTTT. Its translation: CASSEIRSQSHQPQHF.